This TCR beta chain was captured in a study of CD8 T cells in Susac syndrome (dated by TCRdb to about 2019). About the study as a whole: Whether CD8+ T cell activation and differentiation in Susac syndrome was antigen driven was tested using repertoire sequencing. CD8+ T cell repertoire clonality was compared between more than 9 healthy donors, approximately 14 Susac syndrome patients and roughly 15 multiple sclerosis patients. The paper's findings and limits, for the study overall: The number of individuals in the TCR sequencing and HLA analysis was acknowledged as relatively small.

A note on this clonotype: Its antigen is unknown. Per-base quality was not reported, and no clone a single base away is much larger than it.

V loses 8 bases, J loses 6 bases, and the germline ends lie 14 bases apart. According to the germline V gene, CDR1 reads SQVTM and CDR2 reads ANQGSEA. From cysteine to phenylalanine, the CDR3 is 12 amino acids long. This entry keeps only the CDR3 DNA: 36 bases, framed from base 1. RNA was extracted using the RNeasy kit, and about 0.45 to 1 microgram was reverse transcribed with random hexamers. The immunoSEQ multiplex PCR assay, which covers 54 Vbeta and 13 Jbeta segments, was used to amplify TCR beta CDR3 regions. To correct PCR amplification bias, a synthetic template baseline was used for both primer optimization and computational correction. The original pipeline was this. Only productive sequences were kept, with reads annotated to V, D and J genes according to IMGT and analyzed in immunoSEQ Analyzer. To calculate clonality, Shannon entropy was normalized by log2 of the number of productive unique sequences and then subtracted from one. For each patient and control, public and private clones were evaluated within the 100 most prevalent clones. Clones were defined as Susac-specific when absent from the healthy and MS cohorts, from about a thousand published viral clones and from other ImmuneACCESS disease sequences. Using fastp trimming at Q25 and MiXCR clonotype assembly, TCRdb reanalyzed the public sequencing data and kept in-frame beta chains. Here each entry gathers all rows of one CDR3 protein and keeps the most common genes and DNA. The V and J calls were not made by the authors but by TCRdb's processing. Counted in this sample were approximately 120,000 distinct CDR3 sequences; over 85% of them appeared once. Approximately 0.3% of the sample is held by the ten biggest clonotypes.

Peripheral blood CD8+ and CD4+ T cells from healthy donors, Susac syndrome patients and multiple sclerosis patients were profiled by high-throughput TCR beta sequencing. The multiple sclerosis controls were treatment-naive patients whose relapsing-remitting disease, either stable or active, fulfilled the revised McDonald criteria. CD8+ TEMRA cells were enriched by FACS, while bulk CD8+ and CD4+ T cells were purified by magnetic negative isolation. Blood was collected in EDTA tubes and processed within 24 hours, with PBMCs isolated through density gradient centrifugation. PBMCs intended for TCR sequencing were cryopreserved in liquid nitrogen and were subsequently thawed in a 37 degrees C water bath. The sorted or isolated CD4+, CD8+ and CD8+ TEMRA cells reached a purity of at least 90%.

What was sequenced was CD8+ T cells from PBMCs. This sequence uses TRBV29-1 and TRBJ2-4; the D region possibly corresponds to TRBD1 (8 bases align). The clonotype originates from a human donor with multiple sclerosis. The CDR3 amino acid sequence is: CSFTGGVNIQYF. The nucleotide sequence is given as TGCAGCTTCACAGGGGGGGTAAACATTCAGTACTTC. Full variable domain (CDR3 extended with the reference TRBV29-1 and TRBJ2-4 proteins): SAVISQKPSRDICQRGTSLTIQCQVDSQVTMMFWYRQQPGQSLTLIATANQGSEATYESGFVIDKFPISRPNLTFSTLTVSNMSPEDSSIYLCSFTGGVNIQYFGAGTRLSVL.